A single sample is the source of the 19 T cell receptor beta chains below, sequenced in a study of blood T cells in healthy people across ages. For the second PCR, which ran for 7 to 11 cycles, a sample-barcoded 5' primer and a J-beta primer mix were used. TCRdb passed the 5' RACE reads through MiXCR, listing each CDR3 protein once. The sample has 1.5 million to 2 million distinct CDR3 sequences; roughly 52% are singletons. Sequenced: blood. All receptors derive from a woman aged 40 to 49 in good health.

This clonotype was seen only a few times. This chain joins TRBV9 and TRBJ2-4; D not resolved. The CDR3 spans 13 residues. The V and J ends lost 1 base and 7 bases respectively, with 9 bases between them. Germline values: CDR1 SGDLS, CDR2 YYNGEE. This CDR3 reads CASSVLVGNIQYF. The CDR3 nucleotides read TGTGCCAGCAGCGTACTAGTCGGCAACATTCAGTACTTC.

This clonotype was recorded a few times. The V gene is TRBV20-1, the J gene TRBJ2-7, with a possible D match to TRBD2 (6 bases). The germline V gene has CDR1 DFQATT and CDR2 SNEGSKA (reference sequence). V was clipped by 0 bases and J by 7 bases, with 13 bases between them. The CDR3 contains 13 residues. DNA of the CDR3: TGCAGTGCTAGAGATGGGGCGGGGTCTGAGCAGTACTTC. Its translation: CSARDGAGSEQYF.

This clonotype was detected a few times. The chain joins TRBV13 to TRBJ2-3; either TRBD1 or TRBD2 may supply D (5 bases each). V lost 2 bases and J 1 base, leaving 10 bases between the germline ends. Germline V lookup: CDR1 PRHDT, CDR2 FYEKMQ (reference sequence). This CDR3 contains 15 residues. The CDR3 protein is CASSLLGDRTDTQYF. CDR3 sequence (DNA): TGTGCCAGCAGCTTATTGGGGGACCGCACAGATACGCAGTATTTT.

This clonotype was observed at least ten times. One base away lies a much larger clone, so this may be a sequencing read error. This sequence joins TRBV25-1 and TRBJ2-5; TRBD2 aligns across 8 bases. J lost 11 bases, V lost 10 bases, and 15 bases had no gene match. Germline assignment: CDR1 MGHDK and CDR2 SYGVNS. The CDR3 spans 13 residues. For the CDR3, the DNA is TGTGCCACCAACCCGGGGGGGCCGGGTGAGCAGTACTTC. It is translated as CATNPGGPGEQYF. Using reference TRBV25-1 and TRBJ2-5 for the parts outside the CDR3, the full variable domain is EADIYQTPRYLVIGTGKKITLECSQTMGHDKMYWYQQDPGMELHLIHYSYGVNSTEKGDLSSESTVSRIRTEHFPLTLESARPSHTSQYLCATNPGGPGEQYFGPGTRLLVL.

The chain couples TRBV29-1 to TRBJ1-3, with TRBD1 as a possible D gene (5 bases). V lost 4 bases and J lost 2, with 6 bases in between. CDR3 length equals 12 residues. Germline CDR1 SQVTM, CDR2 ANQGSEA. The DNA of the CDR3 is TGCAGCGTTGCAGGGACTGGAAACACCATATATTTT. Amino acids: CSVAGTGNTIYF.

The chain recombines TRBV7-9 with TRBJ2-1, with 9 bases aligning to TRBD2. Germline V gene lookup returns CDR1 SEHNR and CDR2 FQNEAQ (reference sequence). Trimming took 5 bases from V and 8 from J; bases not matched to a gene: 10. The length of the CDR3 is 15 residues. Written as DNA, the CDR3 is TGTGCCAGCAGCGTCGGGACTAGCAGGGGGGATGAGCAGTTCTTC. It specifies CASSVGTSRGDEQFF.

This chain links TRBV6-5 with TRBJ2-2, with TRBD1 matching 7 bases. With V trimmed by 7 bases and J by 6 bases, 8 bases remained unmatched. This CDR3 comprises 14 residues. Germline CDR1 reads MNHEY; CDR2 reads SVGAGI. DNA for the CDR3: TGTGCCAGCATCCGGACAGGCGTGCCCGGGGAGCTGTTTTTT. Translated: CASIRTGVPGELFF.

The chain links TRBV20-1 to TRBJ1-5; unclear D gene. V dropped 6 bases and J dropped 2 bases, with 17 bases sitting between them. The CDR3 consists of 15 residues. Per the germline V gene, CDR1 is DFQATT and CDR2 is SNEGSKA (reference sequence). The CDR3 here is CSAPVWSSGNQPQHF. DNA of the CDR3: TGCAGTGCCCCCGTCTGGAGTAGTGGCAATCAGCCCCAGCATTTT.

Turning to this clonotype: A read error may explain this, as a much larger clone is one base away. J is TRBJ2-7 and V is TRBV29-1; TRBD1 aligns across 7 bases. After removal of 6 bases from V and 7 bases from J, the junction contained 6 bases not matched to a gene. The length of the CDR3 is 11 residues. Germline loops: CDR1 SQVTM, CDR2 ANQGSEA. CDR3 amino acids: CSVQQGIEQYF. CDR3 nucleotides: TGCAGCGTACAACAGGGGATAGAGCAGTACTTC.

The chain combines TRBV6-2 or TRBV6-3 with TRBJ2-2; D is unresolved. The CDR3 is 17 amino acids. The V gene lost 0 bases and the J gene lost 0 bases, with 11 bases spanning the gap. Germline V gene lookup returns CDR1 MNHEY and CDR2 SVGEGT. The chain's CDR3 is CASSYSIPLTNTGELFF. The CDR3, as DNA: TGTGCCAGCAGTTACTCGATCCCTCTAACGAACACCGGGGAGCTGTTTTTT.

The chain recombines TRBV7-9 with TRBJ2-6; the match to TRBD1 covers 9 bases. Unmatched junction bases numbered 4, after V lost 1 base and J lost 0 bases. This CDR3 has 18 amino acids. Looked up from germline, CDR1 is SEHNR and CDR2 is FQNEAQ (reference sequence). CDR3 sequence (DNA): TGTGCCAGCAGCTTAGACCGGGACAGGGCCTCTGGGGCCAACGTCCTGACTTTC. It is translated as CASSLDRDRASGANVLTF.

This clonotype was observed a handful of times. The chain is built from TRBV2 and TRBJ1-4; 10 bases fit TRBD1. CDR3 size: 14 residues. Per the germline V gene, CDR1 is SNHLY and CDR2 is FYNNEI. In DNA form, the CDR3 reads TGTGCTAGCCGCCGGGACAGGGGAAATGAAAAACTGTTTTTT. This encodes CASRRDRGNEKLFF.

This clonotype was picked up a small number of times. The CDR3 is CASSQVQNQPQHF. The DNA for the CDR3 is TGTGCCAGCAGCCAAGTACAGAATCAGCCCCAGCATTTT. The rearrangement joins TRBV4-2 to TRBJ1-5, with D hard to call. The CDR3 is made up of 13 amino acids. The V gene's germline CDR1 is LGHNA and CDR2 YNFKEQ. Trimming stripped 1 base from V and 4 bases from J, with 5 bases between.

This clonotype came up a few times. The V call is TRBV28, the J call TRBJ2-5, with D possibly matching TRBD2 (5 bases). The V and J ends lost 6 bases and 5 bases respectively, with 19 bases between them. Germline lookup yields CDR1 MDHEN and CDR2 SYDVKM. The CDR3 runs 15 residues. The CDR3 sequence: CASSLFSRGTETQYF. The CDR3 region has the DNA TGTGCCAGCAGCCTTTTTTCCCGGGGTACGGAGACCCAGTACTTC. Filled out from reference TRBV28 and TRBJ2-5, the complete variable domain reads DVKVTQSSRYLVKRTGEKVFLECVQDMDHENMFWYRQDPGLGLRLIYFSYDVKMKEKGDIPEGYSVSREKKERFSLILESASTNQTSMYLCASSLFSRGTETQYFGPGTRLLVL.

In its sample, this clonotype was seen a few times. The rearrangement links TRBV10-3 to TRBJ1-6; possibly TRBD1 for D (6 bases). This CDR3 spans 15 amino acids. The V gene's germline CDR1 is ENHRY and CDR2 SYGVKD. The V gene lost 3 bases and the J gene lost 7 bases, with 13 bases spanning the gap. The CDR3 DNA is TGTGCCATCAGTGAAGATGGCAGGGGAAATTCACCCCTCCACTTT. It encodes CAISEDGRGNSPLHF.

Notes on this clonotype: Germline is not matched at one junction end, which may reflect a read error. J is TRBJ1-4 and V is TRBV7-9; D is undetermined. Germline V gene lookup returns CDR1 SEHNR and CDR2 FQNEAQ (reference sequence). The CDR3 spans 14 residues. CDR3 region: CACSFLSNNEKLFF. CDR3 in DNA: TGTGCCTGCAGCTTTCTCTCAAATAATGAAAAACTGTTTTTT.

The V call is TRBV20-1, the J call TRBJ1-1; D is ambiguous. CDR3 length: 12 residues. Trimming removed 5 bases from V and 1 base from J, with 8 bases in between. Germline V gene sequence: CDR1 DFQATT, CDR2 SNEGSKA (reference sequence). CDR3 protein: CSAPRQNTEAFF. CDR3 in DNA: TGCAGTGCTCCCCGCCAGAACACTGAAGCTTTCTTT.

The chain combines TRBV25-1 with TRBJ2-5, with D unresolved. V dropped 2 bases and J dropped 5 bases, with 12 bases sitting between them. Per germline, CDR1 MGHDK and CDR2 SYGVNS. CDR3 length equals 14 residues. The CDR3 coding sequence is TGTGCCAGCAGTGAAGTCGAGGTAGAGGAGACCCAGTACTTC. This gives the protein CASSEVEVEETQYF. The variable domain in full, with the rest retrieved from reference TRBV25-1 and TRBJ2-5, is EADIYQTPRYLVIGTGKKITLECSQTMGHDKMYWYQQDPGMELHLIHYSYGVNSTEKGDLSSESTVSRIRTEHFPLTLESARPSHTSQYLCASSEVEVEETQYFGPGTRLLVL.

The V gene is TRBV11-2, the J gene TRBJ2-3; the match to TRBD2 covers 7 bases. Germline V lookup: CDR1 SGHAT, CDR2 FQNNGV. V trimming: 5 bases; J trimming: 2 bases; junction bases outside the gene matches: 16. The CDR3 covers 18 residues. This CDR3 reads CASSPRRRLAPPTDTQYF. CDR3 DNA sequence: TGTGCCAGCAGCCCCAGGCGTCGACTAGCCCCTCCCACAGATACGCAGTATTTT.